The clone carrying this T cell receptor (beta chain) was recorded at least ten times. CDR3 size: 14 residues. The V gene's germline CDR1 is SGHDT and CDR2 YYEEEE. V was trimmed by 6 bases and J by 0 bases, leaving 12 bases between them. Each CDR3 protein is one row after TCRdb ran MiXCR on the 5' RACE reads. Of about 260,000 distinct CDR3 sequences detected, about 7% appear once; the ten largest clones hold 3% to 4.5%. This sample is drawn from a study of identical twins. The sample was also reused in another study, on yellow fever vaccine responses in identical twins.

The sequence was collected from a woman aged 18-29 years in good health. The chain links TRBV5-6 to TRBJ1-1; D not certain. The material sequenced was memory (CD45RO+) T cells sorted from blood. This chain's CDR3 is CASTPLGMNTEAFF. The CDR3 coding sequence is TGTGCCAGCACCCCGTTGGGGATGAACACTGAAGCTTTCTTT.